Presented here are 18 T cell receptor beta chains from one specimen sequenced in a study of T cell changes during pregnancy in multiple sclerosis. Produced via immunoSEQ multiplex PCR; TCRdb's table is partial and in-frame only. The sample has 64,000 or so clones, about 92% seen once; the top ten hold around 2.3%. Sequences were derived from peripheral blood, sampled in the first trimester of pregnancy. The receptors were sampled from a female donor with multiple sclerosis, enrolled in a pregnancy study.

CDR3 protein: CASTSQGVGNTIYF. The CDR3, as DNA: TGTGCCAGCACATCTCAGGGGGTGGGAAACACCATATATTTT. This chain connects TRBV28 to TRBJ1-3; 7 bases match TRBD1. Germline V gene data show CDR1 as MDHEN and CDR2 as SYDVKM. The CDR3 is 14 amino acids. The V and J ends lost 7 bases and 4 bases, in that order; junction bases with no gene match: 7.

V usage is TRBV7-8 and J usage is TRBJ1-2; 8 nucleotides line up with TRBD1. Trimming cost V 5 bases and J 0 bases; bases outside gene matches: 8. The germline V gene has CDR1 SGHVS and CDR2 FQNEAQ. The CDR3 loop spans 16 amino acids. CDR3 amino acids: CASSPGRGPTNYGYTF. CDR3 nucleotide sequence: TGTGCCAGCAGCCCGGGCAGGGGGCCCACTAACTATGGCTACACCTTC.

The chain is built from TRBV9 and TRBJ2-3, with D maybe TRBD2 (5 bases). The V end was cut by 3 bases, the J end by 4 bases, with 21 bases between. Germline lookup yields CDR1 SGDLS and CDR2 YYNGEE. CDR3 size: 17 residues. CDR3 residues: CASSAKGRTEGSDTQYF. CDR3 DNA sequence: TGTGCCAGCAGCGCAAAAGGACGGACCGAGGGATCAGATACGCAGTATTTT. Looking up the rest from reference TRBV9 and TRBJ2-3 gives the full variable domain: DSGVTQTPKHLITATGQRVTLRCSPRSGDLSVYWYQQSLDQGLQFLIQYYNGEERAKGNILERFSAQQFPDLHSELNLSSLELGDSALYFCASSAKGRTEGSDTQYFGPGTRLTVL.

This chain links TRBV9 with TRBJ2-3, with a tentative D call TRBD2 (6 bases). V was trimmed by 3 bases and J by 6 bases, leaving 14 bases between them. There are 14 residues in the CDR3. Germline-derived CDR1 and CDR2 are SGDLS and YYNGEE. The CDR3 sequence is CASSAKTSSDTQYF. The CDR3 DNA reads TGTGCCAGCAGCGCCAAGACTAGTTCGGATACGCAGTATTTT.

This clone was found once. The rearrangement links TRBV19 to TRBJ1-2; D perhaps matches TRBD1 (6 bases). There are 14 residues in the CDR3. Deletions cut 5 bases from V and 6 bases from J, with 16 bases between. Germline-derived CDR1 and CDR2 are LNHDA and SQIVND (reference sequence). This chain's CDR3 is CASSVTGIQHGYTF. The CDR3 bases are TGTGCCAGTAGTGTCACAGGGATTCAGCATGGCTACACCTTC. Looking up the rest from reference TRBV19 and TRBJ1-2 gives the full variable domain: DGGITQSPKYLFRKEGQNVTLSCEQNLNHDAMYWYRQDPGQGLRLIYYSQIVNDFQKGDIAEGYSVSREKKESFPLTVTSAQKNPTAFYLCASSVTGIQHGYTFGSGTRLTVV.

The V gene is TRBV14, the J gene TRBJ2-2, with D possibly being TRBD1 (5 bases). This CDR3 has 15 amino acids. V lost 1 base to trimming and J lost 2 bases, with 8 bases between them. The germline gives CDR1 SGHDN, CDR2 FVKESK. The CDR3 nucleotides read TGTGCCAGCAGCCAAGTTCAGGGCAACACCGGGGAGCTGTTTTTT. Translating gives CASSQVQGNTGELFF.

The chain links TRBV6-1 to TRBJ2-1, with 8 bases identical to TRBD2. Trimming cost V 4 bases and J 2 bases; bases outside gene matches: 7. The CDR3 is 16 amino acids. Germline values: CDR1 MNHNS, CDR2 SASEGT. CDR3 in DNA: TGTGCCAGCAGTGGTTTAGCGGGAAGTGCCTACAATGAGCAGTTCTTC. It translates to CASSGLAGSAYNEQFF.

The V call is TRBV21-1, the J call TRBJ1-2; TRBD1, as called in the table, went unchecked against the DNA. TRBV21-1 is classified as a pseudogene. The CDR3 has 13 amino acids. CDR3 region: CARPLTGGHGYTF. The CDR3 DNA follows: TGTGCCAGGCCGTTGACAGGGGGGCATGGCTACACCTTC.

The chain uses TRBV25-1 and TRBJ1-1, with 8 bases identical to TRBD1. The junction had 5 bases not matched to a gene; V was cut back by 5 bases and J by 6 bases. Germline lookup yields CDR1 MGHDK and CDR2 SYGVNS. The CDR3 runs to 13 residues. In DNA form, the CDR3 reads TGTGCCAGCAGTTCGACAGGGGCCGCTGAAGCTTTCTTT. This codes for CASSSTGAAEAFF.

The V gene is TRBV7-9, the J gene TRBJ2-5; TRBD2 is a possible D gene (6 bases). Germline V gene sequence: CDR1 SEHNR, CDR2 FQNEAQ (reference sequence). CDR3 size: 18 residues. Deletions cut 5 bases from V and 2 bases from J, with 24 bases between. In DNA form, the CDR3 reads TGTGCCAGCAGCCCTCGGATGGTAGCGGAGGTCTTACAAGAGACCCAGTACTTC. Translated: CASSPRMVAEVLQETQYF.

The chain has TRBV11-2 and TRBJ2-1; TRBD2 aligns across 14 bases. CDR1 is SGHAT, CDR2 FQNNGV, per germline. This CDR3 spans 15 amino acids. The V and J ends lost 5 bases and 14 bases, in that order; junction bases with no gene match: 11. In DNA, the CDR3 is TGTGCCAGCAGCCCCCCGGGACTAGCGGGAGAAGTTGAGTTCTTC. It specifies CASSPPGLAGEVEFF.

The J gene is TRBJ2-1, the V gene TRBV5-1; possible D gene TRBD2, 6 bases. The CDR3 has 17 residues. In germline, CDR1 is SGHRS, CDR2 YFSETQ. The V end lost 3 bases, the J end lost 3 bases, and 19 bases lay between the germline ends. CDR3 residues: CASSSNRRDSIYNEQFF. The CDR3 region has the DNA TGCGCCAGCAGCTCAAACAGACGGGACTCAATCTACAATGAGCAGTTCTTC.

This chain connects TRBV11-3 to TRBJ2-1; 7 positions agree with TRBD1. The CDR3 is 15 amino acids. The V segment lost 5 bases and the J segment 7 bases; nucleotides outside the gene matches: 11. CDR1 SGHNT and CDR2 YENEEA come from the germline V gene. CDR3 amino acids: CASSAGDSTTNEQFF. The CDR3 region has the DNA TGTGCCAGCAGCGCAGGGGACAGCACTACAAATGAGCAGTTCTTC.

The rearrangement links TRBV4-3 to TRBJ2-1, with D tentatively TRBD1 (5 bases). Germline V gives CDR1 LGHNA, CDR2 YSLEER. Between the trimmed V and J ends, which lost 0 bases and 6 bases, there was a span of 15 bases. CDR3 length equals 16 residues. CDR3 coding DNA: TGCGCCAGCAGCCAAGATCTTAGGGGCACCCTCAATGAGCAGTTCTTC. This translates into CASSQDLRGTLNEQFF.

The chain carries TRBV9 and TRBJ2-7; D remains unclear. The V and J ends lost 0 bases and 3 bases respectively, with 10 bases between them. Germline assignment: CDR1 SGDLS and CDR2 YYNGEE. The CDR3 is made up of 14 amino acids. The CDR3 DNA reads as TGTGCCAGCAGCGTAGCAGGTGACAACTACGAGCAGTACTTC. This translates into CASSVAGDNYEQYF.

The chain is built from TRBV18 and TRBJ2-1, with 11 bases matching TRBD1. Germline V gene data show CDR1 as KGHSH and CDR2 as LQKENI. This CDR3 comprises 16 residues. Unmatched junction bases numbered 8, after V lost 3 bases and J lost 7 bases. The CDR3 spells CASSPLGTGGSNEQFF. CDR3 in DNA: TGTGCCAGCTCACCGCTCGGGACAGGGGGATCGAATGAGCAGTTCTTC.

The CDR3, as DNA: TGTGCCAGCAGCCAATTTTTTTTAGACAGGGGGCGCGAAGAGACCCAGTACTTC. The encoded protein is CASSQFFLDRGREETQYF. The chain has TRBV7-8 and TRBJ2-5; 10 bases agree with TRBD1. The length of the CDR3 is 18 residues. The J segment lost 3 bases and the V segment lost 5 bases, leaving 15 bases of the junction unmatched. Germline values: CDR1 SGHVS, CDR2 FQNEAQ.

This sequence joins TRBV6-6 and TRBJ1-2; perhaps TRBD1 as D (6 bases). In germline, CDR1 is MNHNY, CDR2 SVGAGI (reference sequence). The V end was cut by 5 bases, the J end by 2 bases, with 9 bases between. This CDR3 region has 13 residues. CDR3 coding DNA: TGTGCCAGCAGTCCAACAGGGAACTATGGCTACACCTTC. This encodes CASSPTGNYGYTF.